Here is one T cell receptor beta chain with its context. This sample was taken from a study of blood T cell repertoires in COVID-19. As for the study in general: Researchers got acute and convalescent COVID-19 samples from the United States, Italy and Spain. PBMCs, B-cell-depleted T cells, or T cells were the source of the cDNA or gDNA that made up the material.

As originally analysed: Researchers report that nucleated cell counts were estimated from reference gene primer amplification. Generated by immunoSEQ multiplex PCR, the TCRdb table keeps only in-frame clones and is missing some. V, J and clone size reflect that table, while D and trimming were determined from the DNA. Of around 250,000 clones listed, more than 65% are singletons. The V and J ends lost 4 bases and 8 bases, in that order; junction bases with no gene match: 5. The CDR3 spans 13 residues. This rearrangement joins TRBV12-3 or TRBV12-4 to TRBJ1-2, with 9 bases aligning to TRBD1. Sequencing was done on a sample of peripheral blood. This clonotype originated in a man in his fifties or sixties with active or convalescent COVID-19. CDR3 DNA: TGTGCCAGCAGTTCCGGGACAGGGCTCGGCTACACCTTC. Encoded protein: CASSSGTGLGYTF.